This T cell receptor (beta chain) was found in a study of T cells in localized non-small cell lung cancer. Study results and caveats: Tumor trailed uninvolved adjacent lung in T cell clonality, which peaked there. In adjacent lung, a median around 52 of the top 100 tumor clones were found. Since sequencing was restricted to only one region of the tumor, intratumor heterogeneity remains a possibility.

In the case of this clone: Its antigen is still unknown.

V was pared by 6 bases and J by 6 bases, with 17 bases between. Germline CDR1 and CDR2: SEHNR and FQNEAQ (reference sequence). The CDR3 totals 15 residues. The data were produced by immunoSEQ multiplex PCR, yet TCRdb's version contains in-frame clones alone and is incomplete. The sample shows tens of thousands of clones, around 83% of them seen only once. The chain carries TRBV7-9 and TRBJ2-2; tentative D call: TRBD1 (6 bases). The material sequenced was PBMCs, taken before any cancer treatment. The source is a man between 40 and 70 years old with stage II lung adenocarcinoma. This chain's CDR3 is CASRYVNRVSGELFF. In nucleotides, the CDR3 is TGTGCCAGCAGATATGTAAACAGGGTTTCCGGGGAGCTGTTTTTT.